This T cell receptor beta chain stems from a study of shared clonotypes between healthy human individuals. Splitting of each subset's genomic DNA was done evenly across several immunoSEQ plates. The authors' processing: Junction-only sequences without quality scores were provided by ImmunoSEQ, so filtering was different. TCRdb's copy holds only in-frame clones and misses some; the assay was immunoSEQ multiplex PCR. V, J and clone size derive from that table, while D and trimming were established from the DNA sequence. The sample contains about 870,000 clones, around 93% of which appear only once. Naive CD8 cells were CD45RO-negative, positively selected for CCR7, excluding terminally differentiated effector memory CD45RA+ cells. As to this clone: Its specificity is not known.

Study findings and constraints: The study found about 5.1% of naive CD4 clonotypes shared across a few donors.

CDR3 length equals 17 residues. Germline assignment: CDR1 SEHNR and CDR2 FQNEAQ (reference sequence). Trimming cost V 5 bases and J 2 bases, with 18 bases left between them. Sequencing was done on a sample of naive CD8+ T cells sorted from blood. The V and J genes are TRBV7-9 and TRBJ2-2, with D unclear. The source of this sequence is a man aged 25 to 40 in good health. CDR3 DNA sequence: TGTGCCAGCAGCGACCACTGGCCAGTTGAAAACACCGGGGAGCTGTTTTTT. Its translation is CASSDHWPVENTGELFF.